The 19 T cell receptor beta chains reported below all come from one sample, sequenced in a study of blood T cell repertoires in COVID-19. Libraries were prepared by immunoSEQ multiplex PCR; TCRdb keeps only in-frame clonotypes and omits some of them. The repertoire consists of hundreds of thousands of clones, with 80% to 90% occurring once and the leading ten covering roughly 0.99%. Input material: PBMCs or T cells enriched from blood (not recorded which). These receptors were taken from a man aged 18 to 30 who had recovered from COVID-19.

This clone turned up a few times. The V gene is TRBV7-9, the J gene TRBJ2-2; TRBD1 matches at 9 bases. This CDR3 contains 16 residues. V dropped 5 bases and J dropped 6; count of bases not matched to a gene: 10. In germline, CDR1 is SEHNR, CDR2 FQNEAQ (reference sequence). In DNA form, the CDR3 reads TGTGCCAGCAGCCCAGGGGGCTGGACAGGGGCCGGGGAGCTGTTTTTT. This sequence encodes CASSPGGWTGAGELFF.

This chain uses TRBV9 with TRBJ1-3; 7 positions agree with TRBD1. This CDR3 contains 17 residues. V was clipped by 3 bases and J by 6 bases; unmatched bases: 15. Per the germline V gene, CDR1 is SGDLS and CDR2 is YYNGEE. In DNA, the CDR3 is TGTGCCAGCAGCGCGGAGTGGGGTACAGGGGATGAAAACACCATATATTTT. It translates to CASSAEWGTGDENTIYF.

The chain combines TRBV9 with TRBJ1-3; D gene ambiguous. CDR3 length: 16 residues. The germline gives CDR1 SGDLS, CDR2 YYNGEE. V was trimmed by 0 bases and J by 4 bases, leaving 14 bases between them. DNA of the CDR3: TGTGCCAGCAGCGTAGGGCTGGGTGTAGCGGGAAACACCATATATTTT. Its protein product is CASSVGLGVAGNTIYF. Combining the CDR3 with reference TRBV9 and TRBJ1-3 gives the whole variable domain DSGVTQTPKHLITATGQRVTLRCSPRSGDLSVYWYQQSLDQGLQFLIQYYNGEERAKGNILERFSAQQFPDLHSELNLSSLELGDSALYFCASSVGLGVAGNTIYFGEGSWLTVV.

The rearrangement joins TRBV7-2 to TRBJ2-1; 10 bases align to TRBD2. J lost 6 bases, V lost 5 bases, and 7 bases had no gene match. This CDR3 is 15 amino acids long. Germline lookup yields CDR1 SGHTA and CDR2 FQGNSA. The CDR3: CASSILGLALNEQFF. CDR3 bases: TGTGCCAGCAGCATATTGGGACTAGCGCTCAATGAGCAGTTCTTC.

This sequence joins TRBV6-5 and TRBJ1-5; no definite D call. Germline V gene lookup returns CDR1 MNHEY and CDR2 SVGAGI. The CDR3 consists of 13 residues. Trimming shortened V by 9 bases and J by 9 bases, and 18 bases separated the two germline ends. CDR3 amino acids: CASAGSYFTPQHF. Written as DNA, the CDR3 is TGTGCCAGTGCCGGGTCCTATTTCACGCCCCAGCATTTT.

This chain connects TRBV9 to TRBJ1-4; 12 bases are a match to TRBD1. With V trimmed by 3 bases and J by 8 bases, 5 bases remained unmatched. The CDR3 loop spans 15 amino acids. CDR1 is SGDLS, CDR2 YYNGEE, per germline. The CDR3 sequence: CASSGPGQGAEKLFF. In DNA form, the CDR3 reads TGTGCCAGCAGCGGTCCGGGACAGGGGGCGGAAAAACTGTTTTTT.

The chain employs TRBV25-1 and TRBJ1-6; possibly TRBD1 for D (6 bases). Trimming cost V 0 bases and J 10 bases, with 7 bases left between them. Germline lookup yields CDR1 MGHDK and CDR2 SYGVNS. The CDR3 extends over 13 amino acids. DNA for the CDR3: TGTGCCAGCAGTGAATATGACAGGTCACCCCTCCACTTT. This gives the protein CASSEYDRSPLHF.

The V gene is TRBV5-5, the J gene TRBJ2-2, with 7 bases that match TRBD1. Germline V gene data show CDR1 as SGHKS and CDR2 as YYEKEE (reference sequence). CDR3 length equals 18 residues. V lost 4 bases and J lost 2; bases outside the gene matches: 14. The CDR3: CASSHPSWTGTNTGELFF. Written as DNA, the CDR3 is TGTGCCAGCAGCCACCCTTCATGGACAGGAACCAACACCGGGGAGCTGTTTTTT.

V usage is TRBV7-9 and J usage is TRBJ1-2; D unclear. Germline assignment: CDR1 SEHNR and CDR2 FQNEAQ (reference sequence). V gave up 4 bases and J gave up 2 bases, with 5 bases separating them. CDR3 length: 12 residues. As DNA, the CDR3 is TGTGCCAGCAGCTCCGAGAACTATGGCTACACCTTC. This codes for CASSSENYGYTF.

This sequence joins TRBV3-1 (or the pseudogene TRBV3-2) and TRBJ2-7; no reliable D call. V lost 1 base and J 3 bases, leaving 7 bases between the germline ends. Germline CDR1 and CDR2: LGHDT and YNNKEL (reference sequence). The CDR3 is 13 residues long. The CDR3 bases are TGTGCCAGCAGCCAAGGAGGTCACTACGAGCAGTACTTC. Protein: CASSQGGHYEQYF.

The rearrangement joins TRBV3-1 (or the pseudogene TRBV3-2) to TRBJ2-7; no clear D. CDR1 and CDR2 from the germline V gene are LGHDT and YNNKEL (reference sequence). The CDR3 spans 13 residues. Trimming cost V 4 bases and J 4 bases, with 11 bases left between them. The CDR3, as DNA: TGTGCCAGCAGCCCCCCGGTCGGGTACGAGCAGTACTTC. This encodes CASSPPVGYEQYF.

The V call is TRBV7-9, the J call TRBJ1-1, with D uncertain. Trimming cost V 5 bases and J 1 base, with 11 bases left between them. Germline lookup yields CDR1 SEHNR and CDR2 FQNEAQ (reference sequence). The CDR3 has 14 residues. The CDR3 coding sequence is TGTGCCAGCAGCCCCTACAGCCAGAACACTGAAGCTTTCTTT. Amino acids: CASSPYSQNTEAFF.

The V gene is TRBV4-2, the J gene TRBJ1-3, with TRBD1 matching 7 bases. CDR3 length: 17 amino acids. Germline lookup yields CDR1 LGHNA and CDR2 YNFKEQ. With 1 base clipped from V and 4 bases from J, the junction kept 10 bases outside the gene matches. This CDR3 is CASSQVVKGASGNTIYF. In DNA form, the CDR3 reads TGTGCCAGCAGCCAAGTCGTGAAGGGGGCATCAGGAAACACCATATATTTT.

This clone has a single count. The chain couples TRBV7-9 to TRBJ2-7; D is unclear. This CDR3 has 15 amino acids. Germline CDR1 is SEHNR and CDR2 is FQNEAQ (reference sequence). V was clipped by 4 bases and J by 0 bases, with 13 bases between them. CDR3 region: CASSSLVANSYEQYF. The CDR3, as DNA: TGTGCCAGCAGCTCCTTAGTAGCAAACTCCTACGAGCAGTACTTC.

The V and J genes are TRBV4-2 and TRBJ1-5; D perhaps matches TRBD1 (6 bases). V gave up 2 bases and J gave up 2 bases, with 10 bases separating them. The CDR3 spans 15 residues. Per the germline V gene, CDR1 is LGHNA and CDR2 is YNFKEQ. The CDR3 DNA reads TGTGCCAGCAGCCAACAGGGGTTCGGCAATCAGCCCCAGCATTTT. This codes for CASSQQGFGNQPQHF.

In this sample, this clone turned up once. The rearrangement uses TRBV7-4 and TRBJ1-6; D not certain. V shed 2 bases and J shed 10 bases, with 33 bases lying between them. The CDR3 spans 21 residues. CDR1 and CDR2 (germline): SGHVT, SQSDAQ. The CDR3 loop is CASSLFKYKTRTGPRRSPLHF. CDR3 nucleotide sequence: TGTGCCAGCAGCTTATTTAAATACAAAACCCGGACTGGGCCAAGACGGTCACCCCTCCACTTT.

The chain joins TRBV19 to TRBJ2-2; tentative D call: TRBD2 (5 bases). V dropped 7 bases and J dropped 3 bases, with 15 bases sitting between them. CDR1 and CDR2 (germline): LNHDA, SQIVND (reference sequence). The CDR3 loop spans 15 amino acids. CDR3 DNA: TGTGCCAGTACCCAACTCCGGACTTACACCGGGGAGCTGTTTTTT. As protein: CASTQLRTYTGELFF.

CDR3 nucleotides: TGTGCCATCAGTGAGTCACGGGTAGCGGGGGAGCTTTTGGGGTTCTTC. It codes for CAISESRVAGELLGFF. V is TRBV10-3 and J is TRBJ2-1, with 9 bases lining up with TRBD2. Germline V gene sequence: CDR1 ENHRY, CDR2 SYGVKD. The CDR3 has 16 residues. V lost 0 bases and J lost 15; bases outside the gene matches: 15.

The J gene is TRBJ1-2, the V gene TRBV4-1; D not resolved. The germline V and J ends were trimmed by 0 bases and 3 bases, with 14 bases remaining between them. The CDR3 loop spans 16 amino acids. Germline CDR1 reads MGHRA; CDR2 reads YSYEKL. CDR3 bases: TGCGCCAGCAGCCAAGATCTAACGGCGGTCCACTATGGCTACACCTTC. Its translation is CASSQDLTAVHYGYTF.